A selection of T cell receptor beta chains follows, all from one sample in a study of blood T cell repertoires in COVID-19. Here immunoSEQ multiplex PCR was the method, and the copy in TCRdb shows in-frame clones only, minus some. The data hold 150,000 or so clones, with 87% observed a single time. Material for sequencing was peripheral blood. All receptors derive from an elderly man with acute or convalescent COVID-19. Both conserved end residues are part of each CDR3. The D gene is left open where the match is weak.

v_gene: TRBV10-3; d_gene: .; CDR3aa: CAIRRTVDTEAFF
v_gene: TRBV28; d_gene: TRBD1; CDR3aa: CAIQGANEQFF
v_gene: TRBV5-1; d_gene: TRBD1; CDR3aa: CASSYSNRGLSSPSSYNEQFF
v_gene: TRBV27; d_gene: TRBD1; CDR3aa: CASSLRDRVGNEQFF
v_gene: TRBV6-5; d_gene: TRBD2; CDR3aa: CASTTLAGVNNEQFF
v_gene: TRBV6-5; d_gene: TRBD1; CDR3aa: CATWTGRNQPQHF
v_gene: TRBV29-1; d_gene: .; CDR3aa: CSVGRDSQVGFF
v_gene: TRBV28; d_gene: .; CDR3aa: CASSPPGQPQHF
v_gene: TRBV28; d_gene: .; CDR3aa: CASSPTTPNGGYTF
v_gene: TRBV24-1; d_gene: .; CDR3aa: CATSDFTGREQYF
v_gene: TRBV27; d_gene: TRBD1; CDR3aa: CASSLYNRGLTLGYTF
v_gene: TRBV29-1; d_gene: .; CDR3aa: CSAMGGGRAGQIYNEQFF
v_gene: TRBV6-2/TRBV6-3; d_gene: TRBD1; CDR3aa: CASSYLQGIQETQYF
v_gene: TRBV2; d_gene: .; CDR3aa: CASRVDTYEQYF
v_gene: TRBV6-4; d_gene: .; CDR3aa: CASSLVGASTDTQYF
v_gene: TRBV5-1; d_gene: TRBD1; CDR3aa: CASSLTGGAREVGNTIYF
v_gene: TRBV6-1; d_gene: .; CDR3aa: CASSEATGGFYGYTF
v_gene: TRBV6-1; d_gene: TRBD2; CDR3aa: CASSDRFRGDTGELFF
v_gene: TRBV7-8; d_gene: TRBD2; CDR3aa: CASRGGLAGGLGADTQYF
v_gene: TRBV2; d_gene: .; CDR3aa: CASQDRYSNQPQHF
v_gene: TRBV5-4; d_gene: TRBD2; CDR3aa: CASSLASGGNHYEQYF
v_gene: TRBV28; d_gene: .; CDR3aa: CASSPGSTGELFF
v_gene: TRBV7-8; d_gene: .; CDR3aa: CASSLATGLVNEQFF
v_gene: TRBV2; d_gene: TRBD2; CDR3aa: CASSPSGGYQETQYF
v_gene: TRBV27; d_gene: TRBD1; CDR3aa: CASSLGTGVTGELFF
v_gene: TRBV10-1; d_gene: .; CDR3aa: CASSESDSVKQYF
v_gene: TRBV7-3; d_gene: .; CDR3aa: CASSSDMGREQYF
v_gene: TRBV6-5; d_gene: .; CDR3aa: CASSYGGGNTIYF
v_gene: TRBV19; d_gene: TRBD1; CDR3aa: CASSISGQLAGGSQPQHF
v_gene: TRBV6-1; d_gene: TRBD1; CDR3aa: CASSDTGTGPREQYF